This record covers a single TCR beta chain. The data stem from a study of blood T cell repertoires in COVID-19. Study details: COVID-19 samples, acute and convalescent, were from the United States, Italy and Spain.

Germline CDR1 SNHLY, CDR2 FYNNEI. The CDR3 loop spans 13 amino acids. V shed 5 bases and J shed 3 bases, with 11 bases lying between them. The authors' processing: How many nucleated cells were present was estimated from reference gene primer amplification. Measured with immunoSEQ multiplex PCR; TCRdb has only the in-frame clones, and not every one. The V and J calls and clone size come from that table; D and trimming were worked out from the DNA. The data contain fewer than 100,000 clones, around 85% of them singletons. The sequencing sample was made of peripheral blood. The clonotype comes from a man older than 75 in a cohort sampled during active COVID-19. The chain employs TRBV2 and TRBJ2-7; D may be TRBD1 (6 bases). DNA for the CDR3: TGTGCCAGCAGTAATCTACAGGGCTACGAGCAGTACTTC. Encoded protein: CASSNLQGYEQYF.